A selection of T cell receptor beta chains follows, all from one sample in a study of cytotoxic CD8 clonotypes in ibrutinib-treated CLL. Only in-frame clones appear in the TCRdb table, and some are missing; sequencing was by immunoSEQ multiplex PCR. Among 200,000 to 250,000 clones listed, 60% to 80% were seen once. Sequenced here: PBMCs, sampled after 12 months of ibrutinib treatment. The source of these receptors is a human donor with chronic lymphocytic leukemia. Each CDR3 is given with its conserved first and last residue. The D gene is left open where the match is weak. The size field is filled for only some rows; it gives once, few, many or a size class.

d_call | j_call | v_call | clone_size | cdr3_nt | cdr3_aa
NA | TRBJ1-5 | TRBV29-1 | NA | TGCAGCCCCGTTTGCGAAGGCAGCCCAAGAATGGGCAATCAGCCCCAGCATTTT | CSPVCEGSPRMGNQPQHF
TRBD1 | TRBJ1-5 | TRBV15 | NA | TGTGCCACCAGCAGAAGGGACAGGGGTAAGAGTCAGCCCCAGCATTTT | CATSRRDRGKSQPQHF
NA | TRBJ2-5 | TRBV7-8 | once | TGTGCCAGCAGCTTAGTTCCGGGGCGAGAGACCCAGTACTTC | CASSLVPGRETQYF
NA | TRBJ2-3 | TRBV6-5 | NA | TGTGCCAGCAGTTACTCGACGGCAGTTCGCACAGATACGCAGTATTTT | CASSYSTAVRTDTQYF
NA | TRBJ2-3 | TRBV20-1 | NA | TGCAGTGTGACTACTAGAGATACGCAGTATTTT | CSVTTRDTQYF
TRBD1 | TRBJ1-1 | TRBV7-8 | NA | TGTGCCAGCAGCGCCCGACAGGGGCGCTGGGGGGACACTGAAGCTTTCTTT | CASSARQGRWGDTEAFF
TRBD1 | TRBJ1-2 | TRBV7-9 | NA | TGTGCCAGCAGCTTAGACCCGGGACAGGGAAGGCGCGGCTACACCTTC | CASSLDPGQGRRGYTF
TRBD1 | TRBJ1-2 | TRBV11-2 | NA | TGTGCCAGCAGCGCGGGACAGGGCTATGGCTACACCTTC | CASSAGQGYGYTF
TRBD1 | TRBJ2-7 | TRBV4-2 | NA | TGTGCCAGCAGCCGGTCGGCGGGACAGGGGGCAGTCGAGCAGTACTTC | CASSRSAGQGAVEQYF
NA | TRBJ2-6 | TRBV19 | NA | TGTGCCAGTATAGGGCGATATTCTGGGGCCAACGTCCTGACTTTC | CASIGRYSGANVLTF
NA | TRBJ2-7 | TRBV6-6 | NA | TGTGCCAGCAGTTACACCGAGCAAATCCACCTCTACGAGCAGTACTTC | CASSYTEQIHLYEQYF
TRBD1 | TRBJ2-7 | TRBV27 | few | TGTGCCAGCAATATAAACAGGGGCAACTCCTACGAGCAGTACTTC | CASNINRGNSYEQYF
TRBD2 | TRBJ2-1 | TRBV7-3 | NA | TGTGCCAGCAGCTCCCTAGCGGCTACTGAGCAGTTCTTC | CASSSLAATEQFF
TRBD1 | TRBJ1-6 | TRBV30 | NA | TGTGCCTGGAGCATCGGGACAGGGAGTCGAAATTATTCACCCCTCCACTTT | CAWSIGTGSRNYSPLHF
NA | TRBJ2-7 | TRBV19 | once | TGTGCCAGTAGTTCACAGGGCAGCTCCTACGAGCAGTACTTC | CASSSQGSSYEQYF
NA | TRBJ2-1 | TRBV7-6 | NA | TGTGCCAGCAGCTTAGCGGTCGGCTCCTACAATGAGCAGTTCTTC | CASSLAVGSYNEQFF
NA | TRBJ2-2 | TRBV30 | NA | TGTGCCTGGAGTGTACGGCGGGGCGAGGGAACCGGGGAGCTGTTTTTT | CAWSVRRGEGTGELFF
TRBD2 | TRBJ2-3 | TRBV2 | NA | TGTGCCAGCAGTGATCCAGGACTAGCGGCAGATACGCAGTATTTT | CASSDPGLAADTQYF
TRBD1 | TRBJ2-6 | TRBV10-3 | NA | TGTGCCATCAAGACAGGGGGTCCCTCTGGGGCCAACGTCCTGACTTTC | CAIKTGGPSGANVLTF
NA | TRBJ1-1 | TRBV18 | once | TGTGCCAGCTCACCAGTCGGGGGTGAAGCTTTCTTT | CASSPVGGEAFF
NA | TRBJ1-1 | TRBV5-1 | NA | TGCGCCAGCAGGCCCGGGACGGGACTCATGAACACTGAAGCTTTCTTT | CASRPGTGLMNTEAFF
NA | TRBJ2-1 | TRBV2 | NA | TGTGCCAGCATGAGGGGGGGCCCTAGGAATGAGCAGTTCTTC | CASMRGGPRNEQFF
NA | TRBJ1-2 | TRBV19 | once | TGTGCCAGTAGTATAGAGGGCCGGGGGAGCTACACCTTC | CASSIEGRGSYTF
NA | TRBJ2-1 | TRBV7-8 | NA | TGTGCCAGCAGCTTAGTCGGGTCGCAGTTCTTC | CASSLVGSQFF
NA | TRBJ1-1 | TRBV6-1 | NA | TGTGCCAGCATGGGGCAGCCGAACACTGAAGCTTTCTTT | CASMGQPNTEAFF
NA | TRBJ1-5 | TRBV7-2 | NA | TGTGCCAGCAGCTTAGAAGGCAGGGGCAAAGGGCCCCAGCATTTT | CASSLEGRGKGPQHF
TRBD2 | TRBJ2-5 | TRBV6-1 | NA | TGTGCCAGCAGTGAGGTCGGGGGGGTAGGAGAGACCCAGTACTTC | CASSEVGGVGETQYF
NA | TRBJ2-2 | TRBV6-1 | few | TGTGCCAGCAGTGAAATTGGGGCCACCGGGGAGCTGTTTTTT | CASSEIGATGELFF
TRBD1 | TRBJ2-7 | TRBV2 | few | TGTGCCAGCAGTTCCGGGACAGGGGTCTACGAGCAGTACTTC | CASSSGTGVYEQYF
TRBD1 | TRBJ2-3 | TRBV19 | NA | TGTGCCAGTAGTATCGATGGAACAGACAGGGTGGCAGATACGCAGTATTTT | CASSIDGTDRVADTQYF
NA | TRBJ2-5 | TRBV10-3 | NA | TGTGCCATCAGGGATGCAACGCGGGAGACCCAGTACTTC | CAIRDATRETQYF
NA | TRBJ2-3 | TRBV7-9 | NA | TGTGCCAGCAGACGGACTGACGATACGCAGTATTTT | CASRRTDDTQYF
NA | TRBJ1-1 | TRBV15 | NA | TGTGCCACCAGCAGAGTTCCGAACACTGAAGCTTTCTTT | CATSRVPNTEAFF
TRBD1 | TRBJ1-2 | TRBV7-9 | NA | TGTGCCAGCTCTTTGGGCAGGGGGCTAACTGTCTACACCTTC | CASSLGRGLTVYTF
TRBD1 | TRBJ2-1 | TRBV4-1 | NA | TGCGCCAGCAGCCAAGTGGGCAGGGGGAGTGCGATAAGTGAGCAGTTCTTC | CASSQVGRGSAISEQFF
NA | TRBJ1-2 | TRBV9 | NA | TGTGCCAGCAGCGTGGTCTCCAGGGGCTACACCTTC | CASSVVSRGYTF
TRBD1 | TRBJ2-7 | TRBV25-1 | NA | TGTGCCAGCAGTGGACGGGACAGTAACCCCCTGGGGTCCTACGAGCAGTACTTC | CASSGRDSNPLGSYEQYF
NA | TRBJ1-4 | TRBV7-8 | NA | TGTGCCAGCAGCCCCCGACAGCTTGCAACTAATGAAAAACTGTTTTTT | CASSPRQLATNEKLFF
NA | TRBJ2-1 | TRBV5-4 | NA | TGTGCCAGCAGCCTCCTTGACCCATACAATGAGCAGTTCTTC | CASSLLDPYNEQFF
NA | TRBJ2-1 | TRBV28 | NA | TGTGCCAGCAGTTTCGCCCACAGGACGTACTCCTACAATGAGCAGTTCTTC | CASSFAHRTYSYNEQFF
NA | TRBJ1-1 | TRBV9 | NA | TGTGCCAGCAGCTTACAGGGGAACACTGAAGCTTTCTTT | CASSLQGNTEAFF
NA | TRBJ2-7 | TRBV4-1 | NA | TGCGCCAGCAGCCAAGACCCAGCCTCCTACGAGCAGTACTTC | CASSQDPASYEQYF
NA | TRBJ2-7 | TRBV19 | NA | TGTGCCAGTAGTATGGCAGGCGGCTCCTACGAGCAGTACTTC | CASSMAGGSYEQYF
TRBD2 | TRBJ2-3 | TRBV13 | NA | TGTGCCAGCAGCGCTAGCGGGGGACCCGAAGGTACGCAGTATTTT | CASSASGGPEGTQYF
NA | TRBJ2-2 | TRBV5-6 | NA | TGTGCCAGCAGCTTGTCTGGCCCCGGGGAGCTGTTTTTT | CASSLSGPGELFF
NA | TRBJ2-1 | TRBV9 | NA | TGTGCCAGCAGCGTAGACGGCGGATCGAGCGATGAGCAGTTCTTC | CASSVDGGSSDEQFF